What follows are 18 T cell receptor beta chains derived from one specimen sequenced in a study of control samples from healthy donors and cancer patients. Measured with immunoSEQ multiplex PCR; TCRdb has only the in-frame clones, and not every one. Here the sample spans some 130,000 clones, just under 95% being singletons. Sequencing used blood. These receptors were collected from a man between 18 and 29 years old in good health.

This clone came up once. The CDR3 nucleotides read TGTGCCAGAAGCGAGGACCTAGCGGGGGGCCTACCACGGAGAGAGACCCAGTACTTC. Translated, it gives CARSEDLAGGLPRRETQYF. The chain recombines TRBV5-3 with TRBJ2-5; 11 bases fit TRBD2. TRBV5-3 is sorted into the ORF group, with uncertain function. The CDR3 is 19 residues long. V gave up 4 bases and J gave up 4 bases; unmatched junction bases: 18.

This clone was counted once. The J gene is TRBJ1-2, the V gene TRBV18, with D unresolved. The CDR3 is 14 amino acids. Germline CDR1 is KGHSH and CDR2 is LQKENI. The V and J ends lost 4 bases and 4 bases respectively, with 13 bases between them. The CDR3 sequence: CASSQRGLVYGYTF. Here the CDR3 DNA reads TGTGCCAGCTCACAGCGCGGTTTAGTCTATGGCTACACCTTC.

This chain joins TRBV19 and TRBJ2-3; TRBD2 aligns across 9 bases. The trim removed 10 bases at V and 4 bases at J, leaving 9 bases unmatched. The CDR3 is made up of 14 amino acids. Looked up from germline, CDR1 is LNHDA and CDR2 is SQIVND (reference sequence). The CDR3 loop is CATLSGGGADTQYF. The CDR3 region has the DNA TGTGCCACCCTTAGCGGGGGTGGGGCAGATACGCAGTATTTT.

The chain couples TRBV4-1 to TRBJ1-6; D is unresolved. The V gene lost 0 bases and the J gene lost 0 bases, with 12 bases spanning the gap. CDR1 and CDR2 (germline): MGHRA, YSYEKL. The CDR3 loop spans 18 amino acids. This chain's CDR3 is CASSQDSTKSSYNSPLHF. The CDR3 coding sequence is TGCGCCAGCAGCCAAGATAGTACAAAAAGCTCCTATAATTCACCCCTCCACTTT.

The V and J genes are TRBV3-1 (or the pseudogene TRBV3-2) and TRBJ2-4; D is possibly TRBD1 or TRBD2 (5 bases each). Germline CDR1 LGHDT, CDR2 YNNKEL (reference sequence). The V and J ends lost 1 base and 2 bases respectively, with 15 bases between them. CDR3 length: 17 amino acids. CDR3 coding DNA: TGTGCCAGCAGCCAAGGAGAGTTCAGGGAGCCCAAAAACATTCAGTACTTC. It specifies CASSQGEFREPKNIQYF.

This clone was recorded only once. The rearrangement links TRBV6-5 to TRBJ1-3; D is undetermined. The V and J ends lost 6 bases and 4 bases respectively, with 10 bases between them. The CDR3 runs 13 residues. The germline CDR1 and CDR2 sequences are MNHEY and SVGAGI. The CDR3 spells CASRKQLGNTIYF. CDR3 DNA: TGTGCCAGCAGAAAACAACTGGGAAACACCATATATTTT.

The rearrangement uses TRBV5-3 and TRBJ2-7, with D perhaps TRBD1 (5 bases). TRBV5-3 is an open reading frame whose function is uncertain. V was cut by 0 bases and J by 6 bases, with 16 bases left in between. The CDR3 contains 15 residues. Here the CDR3 DNA reads TGTGCCAGAAGCTTGGGGATAGGCAGGGTAACCGAGCAGTACTTC. This codes for CARSLGIGRVTEQYF.

The chain combines TRBV7-2 with TRBJ1-2; D gene uncertain. There are 14 residues in the CDR3. V dropped 1 base and J dropped 3 bases, with 9 bases sitting between them. Germline CDR1 is SGHTA and CDR2 is FQGNSA. Here the CDR3 reads CASSLEPDYYGYTF. The CDR3 nucleotides read TGTGCCAGCAGCTTAGAACCAGATTACTATGGCTACACCTTC. The variable domain in full, completed from reference TRBV7-2 and TRBJ1-2, reads GAGVSQSPSNKVTEKGKDVELRCDPISGHTALYWYRQSLGQGLEFLIYFQGNSAPDKSGLPSDRFSAERTGGSVSTLTIQRTQQEDSAVYLCASSLEPDYYGYTFGSGTRLTVV.

This clone has only one observation. The chain has TRBV3-1 (or the pseudogene TRBV3-2) and TRBJ2-1; TRBD1 might be the D (5 bases). CDR3 length equals 13 residues. Trimming took 5 bases from V and 6 from J, leaving 11 bases between them. Germline CDR1 LGHDT, CDR2 YNNKEL (reference sequence). CDR3 amino acids: CASSAQGFNEQFF. CDR3 DNA sequence: TGTGCCAGCAGCGCCCAGGGTTTCAATGAGCAGTTCTTC.

The V and J genes are TRBV6-6 and TRBJ2-3, with TRBD2 as a possible D gene (5 bases). The germline CDR1 and CDR2 sequences are MNHNY and SVGAGI (reference sequence). V was clipped by 2 bases and J by 4 bases, with 10 bases between them. CDR3 length: 14 residues. CDR3 sequence reads: CASSYQGAADTQYF. The CDR3 DNA sequence: TGTGCCAGCAGTTACCAAGGAGCGGCAGATACGCAGTATTTT.

CDR3 loop: CASSIQETQYF. The CDR3 nucleotides read TGTGCCAGTAGTATCCAAGAGACCCAGTACTTC. The rearrangement uses TRBV19 and TRBJ2-5; D remains unclear. The CDR3 extends over 11 amino acids. V lost 3 bases, J lost 1 base, and 0 bases lay in between. Germline V gene sequence: CDR1 LNHDA, CDR2 SQIVND (reference sequence).

J is TRBJ2-7 and V is TRBV15; D is possibly TRBD1 (6 bases). V dropped 1 base and J dropped 4 bases, with 14 bases sitting between them. This CDR3 comprises 15 residues. Germline assignment: CDR1 LNHNV and CDR2 YYDKDF (reference sequence). The CDR3 is CATSRGSAGVYEQYF. The CDR3 DNA is TGTGCCACCAGCAGAGGGTCGGCAGGGGTTTACGAGCAGTACTTC. Full variable domain (outside the CDR3, taken from reference TRBV15 and TRBJ2-7): DAMVIQNPRYQVTQFGKPVTLSCSQTLNHNVMYWYQQKSSQAPKLLFHYYDKDFNNEADTPDNFQSRRPNTSFCFLDIRSPGLGDTAMYLCATSRGSAGVYEQYFGPGTRLTVT.

This clone was counted once. The chain uses TRBV9 and TRBJ2-5, with TRBD2 matching over 7 bases. V lost 0 bases and J lost 5; bases outside the gene matches: 10. CDR1 and CDR2 (germline): SGDLS, YYNGEE. The CDR3 totals 16 residues. In DNA form, the CDR3 reads TGTGCCAGCAGCGTAGGCGGGGGTACAAAAATGGAGACCCAGTACTTC. Protein: CASSVGGGTKMETQYF.

This chain links TRBV18 with TRBJ2-7; 7 positions match TRBD2. The trim removed 4 bases at V and 7 bases at J, leaving 10 bases unmatched. This CDR3 spans 14 amino acids. Germline V gene sequence: CDR1 KGHSH, CDR2 LQKENI. The CDR3 loop reads CASSRDPTGGEQYF. The CDR3 coding sequence is TGTGCCAGCTCACGAGACCCGACGGGGGGAGAGCAGTACTTC. Looking up the rest from reference TRBV18 and TRBJ2-7 gives the full variable domain: NAGVMQNPRHLVRRRGQEARLRCSPMKGHSHVYWYRQLPEEGLKFMVYLQKENIIDESGMPKERFSAEFPKEGPSILRIQQVVRGDSAAYFCASSRDPTGGEQYFGPGTRLTVT.

V is TRBV12-3 or TRBV12-4 and J is TRBJ1-3; D uncertain. The V and J ends lost 6 bases and 5 bases respectively, with 2 bases between them. The CDR3 runs to 10 residues. The CDR3 region is CASRRNTIYF. In nucleotides, the CDR3 is TGTGCCAGCAGGCGAAACACCATATATTTT.

The chain is built from TRBV14 and TRBJ2-1, with 9 bases aligning to TRBD2. The CDR3 runs to 18 residues. The J segment lost 1 base and the V segment lost 4 bases, leaving 11 bases of the junction unmatched. Germline CDR1 SGHDN, CDR2 FVKESK. For the CDR3, the DNA is TGTGCCAGCAGCCCCTGGGCCGGTAGCGGGGGTTCCTACAATGAGCAGTTCTTC. Protein: CASSPWAGSGGSYNEQFF.

This chain links TRBV18 with TRBJ2-3, with TRBD2 matching 10 bases. The CDR3 is 22 amino acids. The ends lost 2 bases at V and 1 base at J; junction bases unmatched: 21. The germline V gene encodes CDR1 KGHSH and CDR2 LQKENI. CDR3 coding DNA: TGTGCCAGCTCACCAGGTTACGGCTTTAGCGGGGGGCCTAGGGGACGCACAGATACGCAGTATTTT. Its translation is CASSPGYGFSGGPRGRTDTQYF.

The J gene is TRBJ2-3, the V gene TRBV18; D possibly corresponds to TRBD1 (6 bases). Germline V CDR1 and CDR2: KGHSH, LQKENI. V lost 4 bases and J lost 2, with 16 bases in between. CDR3 length equals 16 residues. CDR3 DNA sequence: TGTGCCAGCTCACTGAACGACAGGACCGTCACAGATACGCAGTATTTT. This gives the protein CASSLNDRTVTDTQYF.